The subject of this entry is one TCR beta chain. This clonotype was detected a few times. The antigen it binds to is not known. No much larger clonotype is one base removed from it; base qualities were not supplied. The treatment or condition label, read with the paper, signifies: in vitro stimulation with specific CMV peptide epitopes to enrich CMV-specific T cells. The data are from a study of T cell repertoires in cytomegalovirus infection (dated by TCRdb to the late 2010s). Study-level background: The peptide stimulations were aimed at well-studied HLA-B-restricted epitopes as well as recently identified HLA-C-restricted CMV epitopes, whose presentation resists viral immunomodulation. Donor HLA type was relevant to the analysis, as public TCR beta signatures indicated carriage of CMV infection together with the matching HLA type. General study outcomes and caveats: In both this cohort and an independent cohort of approximately 350 donors, the cumulative frequency of public TCR beta family members distinguished carriers of CMV infection plus the relevant HLA type. The ex vivo response was dominated by HLA-C-restricted CMV-specific TCR beta clonotypes, which also provided the single most frequent clonotype in two of eight donors.

The sample was run on an Illumina HiSeq 1500. The public sequencing data were trimmed at Q25 with fastp and processed into clonotypes with MiXCR by TCRdb, which kept only in-frame beta chains. Identical CDR3 protein sequences are pooled into one entry, listed with their most common genes and DNA. The sample has approximately 910,000 distinct CDR3 sequences on record, 30% to 40% of them singletons. Of the sample, 10% to 15% is held by the ten largest clones. CDR1 MNHEY and CDR2 SMNVEV are derived from the germline V gene (reference sequence). Including the terminal cysteine and phenylalanine, the CDR3 comprises 14 residues. The retained sequence is limited to the CDR3, 42 bases, with the frame set at the first base. Germline trimming: 3 bases from V, 4 bases from J; junction bases outside gene matches: 5.

This chain is built from TRBV27 and TRBJ1-1; a stretch of 7 junction bases matches TRBD1. The receptor's source is a human donor in good health (CMV status not recorded). Some clones in this sample may be carry-over from other donors' samples. The input for sequencing was cultured CD8+ T cells from PBMCs, taken from culture after CMV antigen stimulation. The DNA sequence follows: TGTGCCAGCAGTTTGACAGGGAAGGGCACTGAAGCTTTCTTT. This sequence encodes CASSLTGKGTEAFF.